This is a list of T cell receptor beta chains from one sample in a study of neurological immune-mediated disorders. In TCRdb, the 5' RACE reads were re-called with MiXCR into one record per CDR3 protein. Of about 44,000 distinct CDR3 sequences in the sample, 20% to 25% were seen once. The sample was PBMCs. These receptors all stem from a man between 60 and 75 years old with HTLV-1-associated myelopathy (HAM/TSP). CDR3s include the opening cysteine and the closing phenylalanine or tryptophan. Each record gives: J gene, clone size, V gene, D gene, CDR3 protein, CDR3 DNA. The D gene is left open where the match is weak. Clone size is stated in some rows and not others, as once, few, many or a class when expanded.

j_gene: TRBJ1-3
abundance: many
v_gene: TRBV2
d_gene: .
CDR3aa: CASSEEQGGNTIYF
CDR3nt: TGTGCCAGCAGTGAAGAGCAGGGGGGAAACACCATATATTTT

j_gene: TRBJ1-2
abundance: .
v_gene: TRBV19
d_gene: .
CDR3aa: CASSPLSTVSNYGYTF
CDR3nt: TGTGCCAGTAGTCCACTATCGACAGTCTCTAACTATGGCTACACCTTC

j_gene: TRBJ1-1
abundance: many
v_gene: TRBV27
d_gene: .
CDR3aa: CASSKSINTEAFF
CDR3nt: TGTGCCAGCAGTAAGTCGATTAACACTGAAGCTTTCTTT

j_gene: TRBJ2-5
abundance: many
v_gene: TRBV4-1
d_gene: .
CDR3aa: CASSQGGSAGMETQYF
CDR3nt: TGCGCCAGCAGCCAAGGGGGCTCCGCAGGGATGGAGACCCAGTACTTC

j_gene: TRBJ2-2
abundance: many
v_gene: TRBV3-1
d_gene: .
CDR3aa: CASSRMTGELFF
CDR3nt: TGTGCCAGCAGCCGTATGACCGGGGAGCTGTTTTTT

j_gene: TRBJ2-3
abundance: many
v_gene: TRBV7-9
d_gene: TRBD1
CDR3aa: CASTLGQDTDTQYF
CDR3nt: TGTGCCAGCACCTTAGGACAGGACACAGATACGCAGTATTTT

j_gene: TRBJ2-7
abundance: many
v_gene: TRBV5-1
d_gene: TRBD1
CDR3aa: CASSSGQGNYEQYF
CDR3nt: TGCGCCAGCAGCTCGGGACAGGGTAACTACGAGCAGTACTTC

j_gene: TRBJ2-2
abundance: .
v_gene: TRBV14
d_gene: .
CDR3aa: CASSPPATHSRGGTRELFF
CDR3nt: TGTGCCAGCAGCCCGCCGGCCACTCATTCCAGGGGAGGCACCAGGGAGCTGTTTTTT

j_gene: TRBJ2-7
abundance: many
v_gene: TRBV5-1
d_gene: .
CDR3aa: CASSLDWSTRGAYEQYF
CDR3nt: TGCGCCAGCAGCTTGGATTGGAGTACTAGGGGGGCCTACGAGCAGTACTTC

j_gene: TRBJ2-3
abundance: many
v_gene: TRBV21-1
d_gene: .
CDR3aa: CARQIAPGDTDTQYF
CDR3nt: TGTGCCAGACAAATAGCCCCCGGCGACACAGATACGCAGTATTTT

j_gene: TRBJ2-5
abundance: many
v_gene: TRBV13
d_gene: TRBD1
CDR3aa: CASSLKGGQTKETQYF
CDR3nt: TGTGCCAGCAGCCTCAAAGGGGGACAGACTAAAGAGACCCAGTACTTC

j_gene: TRBJ2-1
abundance: .
v_gene: TRBV20-1
d_gene: .
CDR3aa: CSAGQVGLSYNEQFF
CDR3nt: TGCAGTGCTGGCCAGGTCGGGCTTTCCTACAATGAGCAGTTCTTC

j_gene: TRBJ2-1
abundance: many
v_gene: TRBV25-1
d_gene: .
CDR3aa: CASSLGPRNEQFF
CDR3nt: TGTGCCAGCAGTCTAGGTCCCCGCAATGAGCAGTTCTTC

j_gene: TRBJ2-6
abundance: many
v_gene: TRBV20-1
d_gene: TRBD2
CDR3aa: CSAREASGTLSGANVLTF
CDR3nt: TGCAGTGCTAGAGAGGCTAGCGGGACCCTCTCTGGGGCCAACGTCCTGACTTTC

j_gene: TRBJ2-7
abundance: many
v_gene: TRBV7-2
d_gene: .
CDR3aa: CASSLSAVTTYEQYF
CDR3nt: TGTGCCAGCAGCCTTAGCGCGGTAACGACCTACGAGCAGTACTTC

j_gene: TRBJ1-5
abundance: many
v_gene: TRBV28
d_gene: .
CDR3aa: CASKAGGNQPQHF
CDR3nt: TGTGCCAGCAAGGCAGGGGGCAATCAGCCCCAGCATTTT

j_gene: TRBJ1-1
abundance: many
v_gene: TRBV20-1
d_gene: TRBD1
CDR3aa: CSARSGGWNTEAFF
CDR3nt: TGCAGTGCTAGGTCAGGGGGCTGGAACACTGAAGCTTTCTTT

j_gene: TRBJ2-3
abundance: .
v_gene: TRBV3-1
d_gene: .
CDR3aa: CASSQGEGGTQYF
CDR3nt: TGTGCCAGCAGCCAAGGCGAGGGCGGTACGCAGTATTTT

j_gene: TRBJ2-2
abundance: many
v_gene: TRBV5-1
d_gene: .
CDR3aa: CASSLEGSGILRTGELFF
CDR3nt: TGCGCCAGCAGCTTGGAAGGTAGCGGAATTCTACGGACCGGGGAGCTGTTTTTT

j_gene: TRBJ2-2
abundance: many
v_gene: TRBV12-3/TRBV12-4
d_gene: .
CDR3aa: CASSLLSRGGELFF
CDR3nt: TGTGCCAGCAGTTTACTTTCTCGGGGCGGGGAGCTGTTTTTT

j_gene: TRBJ2-7
abundance: .
v_gene: TRBV12-3/TRBV12-4
d_gene: .
CDR3aa: CASSLSSSAYEQYF
CDR3nt: TGTGCCAGCAGTTTGTCTAGCAGCGCCTACGAGCAGTACTTC

j_gene: TRBJ2-4
abundance: .
v_gene: TRBV7-3
d_gene: .
CDR3aa: CASSPEGSIQYF
CDR3nt: TGTGCCAGCAGCCCCGAGGGTAGCATTCAGTACTTC

j_gene: TRBJ2-7
abundance: .
v_gene: TRBV27
d_gene: TRBD1
CDR3aa: CASSSTMQGAAFLEQYF
CDR3nt: TGTGCCAGCAGTTCCACCATGCAGGGGGCGGCCTTTTTAGAGCAGTACTTC

j_gene: TRBJ1-6
abundance: many
v_gene: TRBV12-3/TRBV12-4
d_gene: .
CDR3aa: CASSPESSPLHF
CDR3nt: TGTGCCAGCAGTCCGGAGAGTTCACCCCTCCACTTT

j_gene: TRBJ2-3
abundance: few
v_gene: TRBV29-1
d_gene: TRBD2
CDR3aa: CSVEGRLAGGSDTQYF
CDR3nt: TGCAGCGTTGAAGGGAGGCTAGCGGGAGGATCGGATACGCAGTATTTT

j_gene: TRBJ2-1
abundance: many
v_gene: TRBV5-1
d_gene: .
CDR3aa: CASSLLSGSDNEQFF
CDR3nt: TGCGCCAGCAGCTTGTTATCGGGGTCCGACAATGAGCAGTTCTTC

j_gene: TRBJ1-1
abundance: few
v_gene: TRBV19
d_gene: .
CDR3aa: CASSMVASKNTEAFF
CDR3nt: TGTGCCAGTAGTATGGTAGCCAGTAAGAACACTGAAGCTTTCTTT

j_gene: TRBJ2-5
abundance: .
v_gene: TRBV2
d_gene: .
CDR3aa: CASSALLELETQYF
CDR3nt: TGTGCCAGCAGTGCACTCCTGGAGCTGGAGACCCAGTACTTC

j_gene: TRBJ2-4
abundance: many
v_gene: TRBV20-1
d_gene: TRBD2
CDR3aa: CSAPVAGVGAKNIQYF
CDR3nt: TGCAGTGCCCCTGTAGCGGGAGTGGGTGCCAAAAACATTCAGTACTTC

j_gene: TRBJ2-6
abundance: medium-sized
v_gene: TRBV11-1
d_gene: .
CDR3aa: CASSGHSGANVLTF
CDR3nt: TGTGCCAGCAGCGGACACTCTGGGGCCAACGTCCTGACTTTC

j_gene: TRBJ2-2
abundance: few
v_gene: TRBV11-2
d_gene: .
CDR3aa: CASSASLNTGELFF
CDR3nt: TGTGCCAGCAGCGCAAGCCTTAACACCGGGGAGCTGTTTTTT

j_gene: TRBJ1-6
abundance: many
v_gene: TRBV2
d_gene: .
CDR3aa: CASSEPTQLNSPLHF
CDR3nt: TGTGCCAGCAGTGAACCAACGCAGCTTAATTCACCCCTCCACTTT

j_gene: TRBJ2-7
abundance: .
v_gene: TRBV5-1
d_gene: .
CDR3aa: CASSFRTSLEQYF
CDR3nt: TGCGCCAGCAGCTTTCGGACTTCCCTCGAGCAGTACTTC

j_gene: TRBJ2-1
abundance: many
v_gene: TRBV10-3
d_gene: TRBD2
CDR3aa: CAISEWTSGRNNEQFF
CDR3nt: TGTGCCATCAGTGAGTGGACTAGCGGGAGGAATAATGAGCAGTTCTTC

j_gene: TRBJ1-2
abundance: many
v_gene: TRBV5-1
d_gene: .
CDR3aa: CASSLEGILRDYGYTF
CDR3nt: TGCGCCAGCAGCTTGGAGGGGATCCTTAGGGACTATGGCTACACCTTC

j_gene: TRBJ2-5
abundance: many
v_gene: TRBV21-1
d_gene: .
CDR3aa: CASSKDKSTQYF
CDR3nt: TGTGCCAGCAGCAAAGATAAGAGTACCCAGTACTTC

j_gene: TRBJ2-1
abundance: few
v_gene: TRBV11-2
d_gene: .
CDR3aa: CASSLDYPNEQFF
CDR3nt: TGTGCCAGCAGCCTTGACTACCCTAATGAGCAGTTCTTC

j_gene: TRBJ1-1
abundance: many
v_gene: TRBV20-1
d_gene: .
CDR3aa: CSARVGLSAEAFF
CDR3nt: TGCAGTGCTAGAGTAGGTCTGAGCGCTGAAGCTTTCTTT

j_gene: TRBJ2-1
abundance: .
v_gene: TRBV20-1
d_gene: .
CDR3aa: CSARKREYEQFF
CDR3nt: TGCAGTGCTAGGAAAAGGGAATATGAGCAGTTCTTC

j_gene: TRBJ2-1
abundance: many
v_gene: TRBV14
d_gene: .
CDR3aa: CASSQVGYNEQFF
CDR3nt: TGTGCCAGCAGCCAAGTAGGATACAATGAGCAGTTCTTC

j_gene: TRBJ1-1
abundance: many
v_gene: TRBV20-1
d_gene: TRBD1
CDR3aa: CSVGQGSTEAFF
CDR3nt: TGCAGTGTCGGACAGGGCAGCACTGAAGCTTTCTTT